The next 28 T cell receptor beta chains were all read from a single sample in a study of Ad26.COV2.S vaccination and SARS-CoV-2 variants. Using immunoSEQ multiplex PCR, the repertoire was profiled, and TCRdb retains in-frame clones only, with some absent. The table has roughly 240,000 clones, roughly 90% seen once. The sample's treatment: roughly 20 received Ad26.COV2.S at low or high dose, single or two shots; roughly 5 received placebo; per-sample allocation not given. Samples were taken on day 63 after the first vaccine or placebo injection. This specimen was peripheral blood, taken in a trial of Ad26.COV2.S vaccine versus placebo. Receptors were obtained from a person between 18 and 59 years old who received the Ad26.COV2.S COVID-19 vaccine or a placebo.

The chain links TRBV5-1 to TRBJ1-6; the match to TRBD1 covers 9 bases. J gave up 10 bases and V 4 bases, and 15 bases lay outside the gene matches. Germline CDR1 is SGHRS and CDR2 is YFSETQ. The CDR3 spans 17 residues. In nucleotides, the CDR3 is TGCGCCAGCAGCGTTATAACCGGGACAGGGTCATCATCACCCCTCCACTTT. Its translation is CASSVITGTGSSSPLHF.

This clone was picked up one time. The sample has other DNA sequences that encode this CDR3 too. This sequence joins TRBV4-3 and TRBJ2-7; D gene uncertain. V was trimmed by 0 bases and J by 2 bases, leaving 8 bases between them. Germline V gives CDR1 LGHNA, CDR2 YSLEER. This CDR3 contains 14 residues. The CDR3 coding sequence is TGCGCCAGCAGCCAAGATCCAGGTACCTACGAGCAGTACTTC. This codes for CASSQDPGTYEQYF.

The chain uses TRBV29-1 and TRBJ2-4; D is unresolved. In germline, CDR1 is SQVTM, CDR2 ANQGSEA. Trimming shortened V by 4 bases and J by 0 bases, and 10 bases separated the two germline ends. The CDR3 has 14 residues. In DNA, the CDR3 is TGCAGCGTTGTAACAGCGCTAGCCAAAAACATTCAGTACTTC. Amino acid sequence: CSVVTALAKNIQYF.

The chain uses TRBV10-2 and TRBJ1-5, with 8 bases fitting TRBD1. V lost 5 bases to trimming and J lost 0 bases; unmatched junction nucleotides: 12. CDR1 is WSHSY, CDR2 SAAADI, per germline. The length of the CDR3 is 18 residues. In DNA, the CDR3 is TGCGCCAGCAGTCCCGGACAGGGAGCCCACCATAGCAATCAGCCCCAGCATTTT. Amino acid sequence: CASSPGQGAHHSNQPQHF.

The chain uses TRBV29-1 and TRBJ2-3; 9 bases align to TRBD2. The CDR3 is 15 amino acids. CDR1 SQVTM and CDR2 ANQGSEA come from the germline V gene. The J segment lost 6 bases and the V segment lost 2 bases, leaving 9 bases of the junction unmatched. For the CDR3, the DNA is TGCAGCGTTGAATTGGCGGGAGGGCCCCCCGATACGCAGTATTTT. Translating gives CSVELAGGPPDTQYF.

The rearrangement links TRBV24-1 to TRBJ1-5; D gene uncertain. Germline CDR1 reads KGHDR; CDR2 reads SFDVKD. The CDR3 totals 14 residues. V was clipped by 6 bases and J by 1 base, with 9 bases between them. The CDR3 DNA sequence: TGTGCCACCAGTCAAAGTGGAAGCAATCAGCCCCAGCATTTT. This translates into CATSQSGSNQPQHF.

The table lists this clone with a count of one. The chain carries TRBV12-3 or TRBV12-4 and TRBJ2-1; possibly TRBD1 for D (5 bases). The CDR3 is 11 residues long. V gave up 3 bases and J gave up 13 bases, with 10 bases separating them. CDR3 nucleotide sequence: TGTGCCAGCAGTTTCCGACAGTCCCAGTTCTTC. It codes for CASSFRQSQFF.

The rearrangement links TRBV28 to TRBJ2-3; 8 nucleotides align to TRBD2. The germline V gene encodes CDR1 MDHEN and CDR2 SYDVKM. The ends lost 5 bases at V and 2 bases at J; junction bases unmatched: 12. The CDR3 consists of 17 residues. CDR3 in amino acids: CASSPVKGREATDTQYF. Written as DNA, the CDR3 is TGTGCCAGCAGTCCCGTTAAGGGGCGGGAGGCCACAGATACGCAGTATTTT.

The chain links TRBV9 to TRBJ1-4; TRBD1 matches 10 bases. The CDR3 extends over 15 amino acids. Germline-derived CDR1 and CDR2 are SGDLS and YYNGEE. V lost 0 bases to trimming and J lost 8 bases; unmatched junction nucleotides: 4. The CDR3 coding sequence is TGTGCCAGCAGCGTAGGGGACAGGGGATTCGAAAAACTGTTTTTT. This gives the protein CASSVGDRGFEKLFF.

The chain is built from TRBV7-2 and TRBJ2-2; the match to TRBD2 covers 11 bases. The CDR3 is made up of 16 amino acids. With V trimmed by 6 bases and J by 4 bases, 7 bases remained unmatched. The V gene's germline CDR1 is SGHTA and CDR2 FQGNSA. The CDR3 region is CASRPVAGGVTGELFF. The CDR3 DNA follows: TGTGCCAGCAGGCCAGTAGCGGGAGGGGTCACCGGGGAGCTGTTTTTT.

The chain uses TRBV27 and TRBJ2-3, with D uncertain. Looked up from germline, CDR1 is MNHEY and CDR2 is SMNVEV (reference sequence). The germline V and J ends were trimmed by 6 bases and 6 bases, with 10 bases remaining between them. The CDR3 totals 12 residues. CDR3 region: CASRTWRDTQYF. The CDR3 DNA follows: TGTGCCAGCAGGACCTGGCGGGATACGCAGTATTTT.

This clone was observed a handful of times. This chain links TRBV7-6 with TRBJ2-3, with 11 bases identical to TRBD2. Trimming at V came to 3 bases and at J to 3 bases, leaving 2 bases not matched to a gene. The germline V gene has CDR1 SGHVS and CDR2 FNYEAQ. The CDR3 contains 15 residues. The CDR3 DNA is TGTGCCAGCAGCTTGGCTAGCGGGGGGACAGATACGCAGTATTTT. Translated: CASSLASGGTDTQYF. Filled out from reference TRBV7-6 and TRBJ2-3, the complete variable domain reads GAGVSQSPRYKVTKRGQDVALRCDPISGHVSLYWYRQALGQGPEFLTYFNYEAQQDKSGLPNDRFSAERPEGSISTLTIQRTEQRDSAMYRCASSLASGGTDTQYFGPGTRLTVL.

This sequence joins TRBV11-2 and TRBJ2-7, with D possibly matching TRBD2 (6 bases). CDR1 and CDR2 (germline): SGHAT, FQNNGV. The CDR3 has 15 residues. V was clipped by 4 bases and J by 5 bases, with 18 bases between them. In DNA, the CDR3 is TGTGCCAGCAGCTACCGGGCCCGCGCTAGCGACGAGCAGTACTTC. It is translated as CASSYRARASDEQYF.

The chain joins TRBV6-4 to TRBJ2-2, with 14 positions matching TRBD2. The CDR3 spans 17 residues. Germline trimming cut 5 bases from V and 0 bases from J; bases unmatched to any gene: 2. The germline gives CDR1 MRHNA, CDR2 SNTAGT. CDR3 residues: CASSRLAGGPNTGELFF. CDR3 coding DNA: TGTGCCAGCAGTCGACTAGCGGGGGGGCCGAACACCGGGGAGCTGTTTTTT.

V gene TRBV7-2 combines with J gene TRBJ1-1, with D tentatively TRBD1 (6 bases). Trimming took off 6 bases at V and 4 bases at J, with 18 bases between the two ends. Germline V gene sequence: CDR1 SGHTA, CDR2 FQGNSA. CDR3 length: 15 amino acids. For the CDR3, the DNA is TGTGCCAGCAGTTATACAGGGATTGGGGGCACTGAAGCTTTCTTT. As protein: CASSYTGIGGTEAFF.

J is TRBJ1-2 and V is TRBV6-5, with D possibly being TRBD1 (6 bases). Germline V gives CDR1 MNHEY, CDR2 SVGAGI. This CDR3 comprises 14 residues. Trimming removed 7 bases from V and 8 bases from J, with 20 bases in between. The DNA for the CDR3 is TGTGCCAGCACTTCCAGGGGCAGGGGTGGCGGCTACACCTTC. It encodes CASTSRGRGGGYTF.

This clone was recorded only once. CDR3 protein: CASSSLAGGSTDTQYF. CDR3 nucleotide sequence: TGTGCCAGCAGCTCTTTAGCGGGGGGGAGCACAGATACGCAGTATTTT. The chain combines TRBV7-2 with TRBJ2-3; 11 positions agree with TRBD2. This CDR3 comprises 16 residues. J was trimmed by 0 bases and V by 4 bases; bases with no gene match: 3. Germline V lookup: CDR1 SGHTA, CDR2 FQGNSA.

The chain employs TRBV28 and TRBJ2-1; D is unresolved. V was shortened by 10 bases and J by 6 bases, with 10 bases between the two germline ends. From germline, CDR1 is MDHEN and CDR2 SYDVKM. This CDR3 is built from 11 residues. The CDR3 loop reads CATKPSNEQFF. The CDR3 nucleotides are TGTGCCACCAAACCCTCCAATGAGCAGTTCTTC.

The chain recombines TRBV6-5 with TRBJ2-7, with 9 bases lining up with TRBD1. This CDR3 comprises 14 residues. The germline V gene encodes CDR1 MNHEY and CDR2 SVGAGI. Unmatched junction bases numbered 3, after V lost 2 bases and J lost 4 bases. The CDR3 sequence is CASSYGQGRYEQYF. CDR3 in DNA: TGTGCCAGCAGTTACGGACAGGGGCGGTACGAGCAGTACTTC.

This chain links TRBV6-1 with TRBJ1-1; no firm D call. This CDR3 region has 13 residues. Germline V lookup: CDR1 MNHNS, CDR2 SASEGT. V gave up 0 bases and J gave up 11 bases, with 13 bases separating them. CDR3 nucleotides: TGTGCCAGCAGTGAAGCGCTTCAGGATGGCGCTTTCTTT. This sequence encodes CASSEALQDGAFF.

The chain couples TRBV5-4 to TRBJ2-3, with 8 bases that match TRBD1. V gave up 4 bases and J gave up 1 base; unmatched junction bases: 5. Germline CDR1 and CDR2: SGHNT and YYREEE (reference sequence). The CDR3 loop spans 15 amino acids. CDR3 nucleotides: TGTGCCAGCAGCGCGACAGGGGCGGGCACAGATACGCAGTATTTT. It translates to CASSATGAGTDTQYF.

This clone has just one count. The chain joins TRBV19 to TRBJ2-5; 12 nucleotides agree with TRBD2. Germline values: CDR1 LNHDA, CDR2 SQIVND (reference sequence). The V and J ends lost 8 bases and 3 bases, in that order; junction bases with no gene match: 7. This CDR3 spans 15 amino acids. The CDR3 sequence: CASAPWTSGKETQYF. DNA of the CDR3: TGTGCCAGTGCCCCTTGGACTAGCGGGAAAGAGACCCAGTACTTC. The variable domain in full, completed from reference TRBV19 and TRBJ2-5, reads DGGITQSPKYLFRKEGQNVTLSCEQNLNHDAMYWYRQDPGQGLRLIYYSQIVNDFQKGDIAEGYSVSREKKESFPLTVTSAQKNPTAFYLCASAPWTSGKETQYFGPGTRLLVL.

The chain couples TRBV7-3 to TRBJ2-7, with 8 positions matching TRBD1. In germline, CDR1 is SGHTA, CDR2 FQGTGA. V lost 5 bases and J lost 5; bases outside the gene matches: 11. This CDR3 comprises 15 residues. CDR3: CASSQGPGGFNEQYF. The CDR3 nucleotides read TGTGCCAGCAGCCAGGGGCCAGGGGGCTTCAACGAGCAGTACTTC.

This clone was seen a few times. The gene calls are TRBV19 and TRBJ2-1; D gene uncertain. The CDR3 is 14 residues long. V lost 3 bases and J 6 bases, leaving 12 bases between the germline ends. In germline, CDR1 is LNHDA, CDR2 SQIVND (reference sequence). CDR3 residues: CASSMKENPNEQFF. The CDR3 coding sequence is TGTGCCAGTAGTATGAAGGAAAATCCCAATGAGCAGTTCTTC.

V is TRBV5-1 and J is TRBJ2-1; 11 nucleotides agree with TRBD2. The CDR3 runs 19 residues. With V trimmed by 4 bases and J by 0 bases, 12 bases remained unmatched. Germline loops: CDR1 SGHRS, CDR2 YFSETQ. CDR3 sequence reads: CASSRWASGGLSSYNEQFF. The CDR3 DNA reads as TGCGCCAGCAGCCGGTGGGCTAGCGGGGGGCTTAGCTCCTACAATGAGCAGTTCTTC.

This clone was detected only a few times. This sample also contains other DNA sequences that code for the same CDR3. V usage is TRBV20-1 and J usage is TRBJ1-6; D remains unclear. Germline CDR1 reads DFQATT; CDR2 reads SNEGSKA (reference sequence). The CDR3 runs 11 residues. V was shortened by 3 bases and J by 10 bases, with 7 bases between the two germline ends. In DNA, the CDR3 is TGCAGTGCTAGGGGCGGGTCACCCCTCCACTTT. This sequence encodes CSARGGSPLHF.

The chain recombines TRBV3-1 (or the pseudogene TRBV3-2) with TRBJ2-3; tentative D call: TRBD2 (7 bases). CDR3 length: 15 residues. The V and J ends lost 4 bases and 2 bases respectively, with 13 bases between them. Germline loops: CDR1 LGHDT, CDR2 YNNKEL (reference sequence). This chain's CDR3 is CASSRGGRITDTQYF. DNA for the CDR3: TGTGCCAGCAGCCGCGGGGGCCGGATCACAGATACGCAGTATTTT.

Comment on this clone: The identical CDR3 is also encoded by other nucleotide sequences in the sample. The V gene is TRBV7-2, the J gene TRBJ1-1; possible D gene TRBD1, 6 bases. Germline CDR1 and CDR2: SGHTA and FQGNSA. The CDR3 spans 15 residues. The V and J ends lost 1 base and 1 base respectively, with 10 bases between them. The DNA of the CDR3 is TGTGCCAGCAGCTTAGTAGGGGGAGGGAACACTGAAGCTTTCTTT. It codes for CASSLVGGGNTEAFF.